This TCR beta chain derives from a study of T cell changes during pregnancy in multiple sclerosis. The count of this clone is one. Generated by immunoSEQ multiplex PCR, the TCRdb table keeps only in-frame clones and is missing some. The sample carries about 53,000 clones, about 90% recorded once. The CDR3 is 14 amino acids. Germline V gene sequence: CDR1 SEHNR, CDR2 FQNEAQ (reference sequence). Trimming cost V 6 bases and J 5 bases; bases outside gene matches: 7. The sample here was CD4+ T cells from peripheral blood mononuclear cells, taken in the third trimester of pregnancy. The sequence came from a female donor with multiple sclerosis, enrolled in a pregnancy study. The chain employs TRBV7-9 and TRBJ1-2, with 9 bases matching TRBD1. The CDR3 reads CASRPTGTGYGYTF. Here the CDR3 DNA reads TGTGCCAGCAGGCCAACCGGGACAGGGTATGGCTACACCTTC.